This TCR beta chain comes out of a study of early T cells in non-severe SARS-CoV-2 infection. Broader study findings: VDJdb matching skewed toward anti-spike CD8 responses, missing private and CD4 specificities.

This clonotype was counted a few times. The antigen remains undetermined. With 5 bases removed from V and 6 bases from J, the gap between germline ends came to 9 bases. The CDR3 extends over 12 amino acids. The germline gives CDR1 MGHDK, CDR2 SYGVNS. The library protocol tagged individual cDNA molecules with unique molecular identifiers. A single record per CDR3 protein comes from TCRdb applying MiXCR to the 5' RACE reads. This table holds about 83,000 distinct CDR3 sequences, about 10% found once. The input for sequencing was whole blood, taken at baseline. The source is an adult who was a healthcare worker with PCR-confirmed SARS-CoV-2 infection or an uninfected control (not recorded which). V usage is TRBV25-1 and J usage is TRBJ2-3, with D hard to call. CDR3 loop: CASSTLTDTQYF. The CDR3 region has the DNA TGTGCCAGCAGTACCCTTACGGATACGCAGTATTTT.